This T cell receptor beta chain was identified in a study of OX40 agonist ivuxolimab in advanced cancers. Study-wide findings and caveats: Clonal expansion was seen in CD4+ and CD8+ blood T cells by week 6 at 0.1 to 3.0 mg/kg.

Clones were read by immunoSEQ multiplex PCR, and TCRdb kept only the in-frame ones, dropping some. The sample contains 60,000 or so clones, about 94% of which appear only once. Details on this clone: Its cognate antigen is unknown.

The TCR comes from an adult with an advanced solid tumor such as melanoma, head and neck, liver or kidney cancer. The source was CD4+ or CD8+ T cells sorted from blood, collected in a trial of the OX40 agonist ivuxolimab.

The CDR3 protein is CAREREEYGYTF. The CDR3 region has the DNA TGTGCCAGGGAGAGGGAGGAGTATGGCTACACCTTC. This chain uses TRBV5-3 with TRBJ1-2; D ambiguous. TRBV5-3 is sorted into the ORF group, with uncertain function. Trimming stripped 8 bases from V and 5 bases from J, with 13 bases between. The CDR3 length is 12 residues.